This T cell receptor (beta chain) was documented in a study of cytomegalovirus exposure and HLA in healthy donors. Notes on the study in general: Rarity marked most TCR sequences, yet some public TCRs occurred in many donors. In vitro testing confirmed a few CMV-associated chains as specific for CMV antigens. TCR beta chains numbering 164 were designated cytomegalovirus-associated.

The donors formed part of the approximately 120-subject validation cohort, distinct from the 666-subject first cohort. Germline lookup yields CDR1 SNHLY and CDR2 FYNNEI. The CDR3 has 15 residues. V trimming: 6 bases; J trimming: 3 bases; junction bases outside the gene matches: 3. With regard to this clone: The antigen is unknown.

This table comes from immunoSEQ multiplex PCR, and its TCRdb copy is limited to in-frame clones, with some not included. This sample has fewer than 400,000 clones, with roughly 86% found just once. V usage is TRBV2 and J usage is TRBJ2-1, with 12 bases matching TRBD2. The source of this sequence is a man aged 25-45 years in good health and CMV-seronegative. Source material: PBMCs. The CDR3 region has the DNA TGTGCCAGCAGAAGGACTAGCGGGGTCTACAATGAGCAGTTCTTC. Translating gives CASRRTSGVYNEQFF.